These 11 T cell receptor beta chains share one sample of origin, sequenced in a study of graft-versus-host responses after intestinal transplantation. No antigens are known for them. Measured with immunoSEQ multiplex PCR; TCRdb has only the in-frame clones, and not every one. The sample holds 85,000 to 110,000 clones, 93% seen once. This specimen was unstimulated CD8+ T cells sorted from spleen or lymph node cells, taken before intestinal transplant. The receptors derive from a human donor who received an intestinal transplant.

The rearrangement links TRBV11-1 to TRBJ1-1; a possible D gene is TRBD1 (6 bases). This CDR3 region has 16 residues. Trimming shortened V by 5 bases and J by 0 bases, and 16 bases separated the two germline ends. Germline CDR1 SGHAT, CDR2 FQDESV (reference sequence). The CDR3 region has the DNA TGTGCCAGCAGCCCATTCCGGACAGAAATGAACACTGAAGCTTTCTTT. Its protein is CASSPFRTEMNTEAFF.

The chain uses TRBV5-6 and TRBJ1-1; 10 bases are a match to TRBD1. With V trimmed by 1 base and J by 4 bases, 7 bases remained unmatched. Germline CDR1 is SGHDT and CDR2 is YYEEEE. CDR3 length: 16 residues. CDR3 residues: CASSLSGQGRVTEAFF. DNA for the CDR3: TGTGCCAGCAGCTTGTCGGGACAGGGGCGGGTCACTGAAGCTTTCTTT.

The rearrangement links TRBV5-1 to TRBJ2-1; D is undetermined. The CDR3 sequence is 15 residues long. V was pared by 1 base and J by 5 bases, with 13 bases between. Germline V gives CDR1 SGHRS, CDR2 YFSETQ. The CDR3 here is CASSLREFPNNEQFF. For the CDR3, the DNA is TGCGCCAGCAGCTTGCGCGAATTTCCGAACAATGAGCAGTTCTTC.

The chain joins TRBV4-1 to TRBJ1-5, with unresolved D. V lost 0 bases, J lost 3 bases, and 3 bases lay in between. The CDR3 spans 13 residues. From germline, CDR1 is MGHRA and CDR2 YSYEKL. This CDR3 is CASSQDDNQPQHF. The CDR3 DNA reads TGCGCCAGCAGCCAAGATGACAATCAGCCCCAGCATTTT.

The chain carries TRBV27 and TRBJ1-4, with D unresolved. Trimming shortened V by 3 bases and J by 0 bases, and 14 bases separated the two germline ends. Germline CDR1 reads MNHEY; CDR2 reads SMNVEV (reference sequence). This CDR3 spans 17 amino acids. The CDR3 DNA is TGTGCCAGCAGTTTGAGTTACTCTAAGGCAACTAATGAAAAACTGTTTTTT. Its protein product is CASSLSYSKATNEKLFF.

The chain couples TRBV9 to TRBJ2-2; D is tentatively TRBD1 or TRBD2 (6 bases each). In germline, CDR1 is SGDLS, CDR2 YYNGEE. The CDR3 has 16 residues. Trimming took off 2 bases at V and 0 bases at J, with 11 bases between the two ends. In DNA, the CDR3 is TGTGCCAGCAGCGTTTCCGGGGGCCCGAACACCGGGGAGCTGTTTTTT. Translated: CASSVSGGPNTGELFF.

The chain carries TRBV5-6 and TRBJ1-1; D uncertain. Trimming took off 3 bases at V and 3 bases at J, with 6 bases between the two ends. Per the germline V gene, CDR1 is SGHDT and CDR2 is YYEEEE. The CDR3 totals 12 residues. The CDR3 region is CASSYSDTEAFF. CDR3 nucleotides: TGTGCCAGCAGCTACAGTGACACTGAAGCTTTCTTT.

The chain combines TRBV27 with TRBJ2-3; D gene uncertain. The V end was cut by 3 bases, the J end by 1 base, with 8 bases between. The length of the CDR3 is 14 residues. The germline V gene has CDR1 MNHEY and CDR2 SMNVEV (reference sequence). CDR3 region: CASSFQHRTDTQYF. The CDR3 region has the DNA TGTGCCAGCAGTTTTCAACACCGCACAGATACGCAGTATTTT.

This chain links TRBV21-1 with TRBJ2-1; TRBD2 reflects the table's D call only, with no check against the DNA. TRBV21-1 is flagged as a pseudogene. The CDR3 is 17 residues long. As DNA, the CDR3 is TGTGCCAGCAGCGAGCCCGGGACTAGGTTAAACGGTCGTGAGCAGTTCTTC. This sequence encodes CASSEPGTRLNGREQFF.

The chain joins TRBV20-1 to TRBJ2-1; weak D call: TRBD2 (6 bases). V was pared by 7 bases and J by 9 bases, with 13 bases between. Germline V gene sequence: CDR1 DFQATT, CDR2 SNEGSKA (reference sequence). CDR3 length: 11 amino acids. CDR3 region: CSGGAGTEQFF. CDR3 bases: TGCAGTGGAGGCGCGGGGACTGAGCAGTTCTTC.

The V gene is TRBV11-3, the J gene TRBJ1-1; D is possibly TRBD1 (6 bases). CDR1 and CDR2 from the germline V gene are SGHNT and YENEEA. V was trimmed by 3 bases and J by 0 bases, leaving 20 bases between them. The CDR3 spans 18 residues. CDR3 sequence: CASSLYRDRVIVNTEAFF. CDR3 bases: TGTGCCAGCAGCTTGTACAGGGATAGGGTTATTGTGAACACTGAAGCTTTCTTT.